The 29 T cell receptor beta chains given below trace back to one sample, sequenced in a study of CD8 T cells in ankylosing spondylitis. Study-level findings and limits: Seemingly characteristic of ankylosing spondylitis blood was a TCR beta motif consisting of under 10 highly homologous variants.

TCRdb re-analysed the 5' RACE reads in MiXCR, keeping a single row per CDR3 protein. The data hold about 330,000 distinct CDR3 sequences, with around 8% observed a single time. Antigens of these TCRs are unknown. The sample consisted of blood, either unsorted or a sorted T cell fraction (not recorded which). The receptors come from a male donor with ankylosing spondylitis.

This clonotype was observed a handful of times. In DNA form, the CDR3 reads TGTGCCAGCAGTGAAGCGCGGGGTGGAGGGAGCACAGATACGCAGTATTTT. Translated: CASSEARGGGSTDTQYF. The chain carries TRBV2 and TRBJ2-3; possibly TRBD2 for D (6 bases). In germline, CDR1 is SNHLY, CDR2 FYNNEI. This CDR3 has 17 amino acids. Between the trimmed V and J ends, which lost 0 bases and 0 bases, there was a span of 13 bases. Based on the CDR3 plus reference TRBV2 and TRBJ2-3, the full variable domain is EPEVTQTPSHQVTQMGQEVILRCVPISNHLYFYWYRQILGQKVEFLVSFYNNEISEKSEIFDDQFSVERPDGSNFTLKIRSTKLEDSAMYFCASSEARGGGSTDTQYFGPGTRLTVL.

Ten or more counts support this clonotype. The chain links TRBV15 to TRBJ2-2; a possible D gene is TRBD1 (5 bases). Germline V lookup: CDR1 LNHNV, CDR2 YYDKDF (reference sequence). The CDR3 totals 16 residues. V was clipped by 4 bases and J by 3 bases, with 15 bases between them. The CDR3 loop reads CATSTYAGQDTGELFF. The CDR3 DNA sequence: TGTGCCACCAGCACCTACGCAGGGCAGGACACCGGGGAGCTGTTTTTT.

This clonotype showed up just a few times. The CDR3 bases are TGTGCCAGCAGCCCGACAGGAACCCTCTGGAAGTACTTC. Its protein is CASSPTGTLWKYF. The chain employs TRBV9 and TRBJ2-7, with D possibly being TRBD1 (6 bases). CDR3 length: 13 residues. V was shortened by 4 bases and J by 11 bases, with 19 bases between the two germline ends. CDR1 and CDR2 from the germline V gene are SGDLS and YYNGEE.

This clonotype was seen a handful of times. The genes are TRBV9 and TRBJ2-7; D possibly corresponds to TRBD2 (6 bases). The CDR3 runs 15 residues. V gave up 3 bases and J gave up 3 bases, with 16 bases separating them. CDR1 SGDLS and CDR2 YYNGEE come from the germline V gene. The CDR3 loop is CASSAEGLGNYEQYF. The CDR3, as DNA: TGTGCCAGCAGCGCCGAGGGACTGGGGAACTACGAGCAGTACTTC.

The chain combines TRBV5-1 with TRBJ2-5; TRBD1 matches at 11 bases. V lost 3 bases and J lost 2; bases outside the gene matches: 3. Germline values: CDR1 SGHRS, CDR2 YFSETQ. This CDR3 is built from 15 residues. Written as DNA, the CDR3 is TGCGCCAGCAGCTATGGGACAGGGGGTCAAGAGACCCAGTACTTC. Protein product: CASSYGTGGQETQYF. Together with reference TRBV5-1 and TRBJ2-5, the CDR3 gives the full variable domain: KAGVTQTPRYLIKTRGQQVTLSCSPISGHRSVSWYQQTPGQGLQFLFEYFSETQRNKGNFPGRFSGRQFSNSRSEMNVSTLELGDSALYLCASSYGTGGQETQYFGPGTRLLVL.

This clonotype was seen ten or more times. The chain carries TRBV5-1 and TRBJ2-3; 7 positions agree with TRBD2. Germline assignment: CDR1 SGHRS and CDR2 YFSETQ. The V and J ends lost 3 bases and 0 bases, in that order; junction bases with no gene match: 10. This CDR3 has 17 amino acids. As DNA, the CDR3 is TGCGCCAGCAGCTCGGTTCCTAGCGGAACTAGCACAGATACGCAGTATTTT. Translation: CASSSVPSGTSTDTQYF.

The chain employs TRBV20-1 and TRBJ2-7, with 9 bases that match TRBD1. The J segment lost 2 bases and the V segment lost 3 bases, leaving 11 bases of the junction unmatched. This CDR3 region has 16 residues. In germline, CDR1 is DFQATT, CDR2 SNEGSKA (reference sequence). CDR3 amino acids: CSASPPPGQGAYEQYF. The CDR3 DNA follows: TGCAGTGCTAGTCCTCCTCCGGGACAGGGTGCCTACGAGCAGTACTTC.

This clonotype was detected a few times. The CDR3 loop is CASSVRYGYTF. In nucleotides, the CDR3 is TGTGCCAGCAGCGTCCGATATGGCTACACCTTC. The rearrangement joins TRBV9 to TRBJ1-2; no definite D call. The CDR3 is made up of 11 amino acids. CDR1 is SGDLS and CDR2 is YYNGEE in the germline V gene. Trimming cost V 2 bases and J 5 bases, with 4 bases left between them. Full variable domain (outside the CDR3, taken from reference TRBV9 and TRBJ1-2): DSGVTQTPKHLITATGQRVTLRCSPRSGDLSVYWYQQSLDQGLQFLIQYYNGEERAKGNILERFSAQQFPDLHSELNLSSLELGDSALYFCASSVRYGYTFGSGTRLTVV.

In this sample, this clonotype turned up a few times. The chain employs TRBV19 and TRBJ2-1; the D gene is possibly TRBD1 (6 bases). The germline V gene encodes CDR1 LNHDA and CDR2 SQIVND (reference sequence). V was pared by 4 bases and J by 9 bases, with 19 bases between. CDR3 size: 15 residues. CDR3 in amino acids: CASSKGIGGVSEQFF. The CDR3 nucleotides read TGTGCCAGTAGTAAGGGTATTGGGGGCGTTTCTGAGCAGTTCTTC.

The sample holds many counts of this clonotype. The rearrangement joins TRBV29-1 to TRBJ1-1, with D possibly TRBD1 on 5 matching bases. The germline V gene has CDR1 SQVTM and CDR2 ANQGSEA. V was clipped by 6 bases and J by 1 base, with 9 bases between them. The CDR3 sequence is 12 residues long. This chain's CDR3 is CSVGHPNTEAFF. The CDR3 nucleotides are TGCAGCGTAGGACACCCGAACACTGAAGCTTTCTTT.

The V call is TRBV7-8, the J call TRBJ1-1, with unresolved D. CDR1 SGHVS and CDR2 FQNEAQ come from the germline V gene. The ends were cut back, 8 bases at V and 3 bases at J, with 13 bases in the middle. CDR3 length: 13 amino acids. The CDR3 reads CASPDTAYTEAFF. CDR3 coding DNA: TGTGCCAGCCCCGACACAGCCTACACTGAAGCTTTCTTT.

The chain carries TRBV6-5 and TRBJ2-3; 11 bases are shared with TRBD2. V trimming: 2 bases; J trimming: 4 bases; junction bases outside the gene matches: 8. This CDR3 is 17 amino acids long. From germline, CDR1 is MNHEY and CDR2 SVGAGI. The DNA of the CDR3 is TGTGCCAGCAGTTACGGCCGTAGCGGGAGGGCCGCAGATACGCAGTATTTT. It codes for CASSYGRSGRAADTQYF.

In its sample, this clonotype was seen many times. The V gene is TRBV24-1, the J gene TRBJ2-1; D remains unclear. The CDR3 sequence is 12 residues long. CDR1 and CDR2 from the germline V gene are KGHDR and SFDVKD. V was pared by 3 bases and J by 7 bases, with 6 bases between. DNA for the CDR3: TGTGCCACCAGTGATCCCGGGAATGAGCAGTTCTTC. The encoded protein is CATSDPGNEQFF.

This clonotype has a handful of counts. The CDR3 loop is CASRGQRPSEQYF. The CDR3 nucleotides are TGTGCCAGCAGAGGACAGAGGCCCTCCGAGCAGTACTTC. The rearrangement links TRBV27 to TRBJ2-7; tentatively, D is TRBD1 (6 bases). V gave up 6 bases and J gave up 6 bases, with 15 bases separating them. The germline CDR1 and CDR2 sequences are MNHEY and SMNVEV (reference sequence). The CDR3 has 13 amino acids.

This chain uses TRBV20-1 with TRBJ2-7; 7 nucleotides line up with TRBD1. The CDR3 is 13 amino acids. CDR1 is DFQATT, CDR2 SNEGSKA, per germline (reference sequence). Trimming removed 6 bases from V and 0 bases from J; junction bases left unmatched: 5. The CDR3 DNA follows: TGCAGTGCCACGGGACAGAGCTCCTACGAGCAGTACTTC. Its protein is CSATGQSSYEQYF.

This clonotype was counted between two and nine times. This rearrangement joins TRBV7-2 to TRBJ2-2; D remains ambiguous. Germline CDR1 reads SGHTA; CDR2 reads FQGNSA. The CDR3 totals 14 residues. V was pared by 1 base and J by 5 bases, with 8 bases between. The CDR3 nucleotides read TGTGCCAGCAGCTTAGAATTCAGTACCGGGGAGCTGTTTTTT. It translates to CASSLEFSTGELFF. The whole variable domain, filled in from reference TRBV7-2 and TRBJ2-2, reads GAGVSQSPSNKVTEKGKDVELRCDPISGHTALYWYRQSLGQGLEFLIYFQGNSAPDKSGLPSDRFSAERTGGSVSTLTIQRTQQEDSAVYLCASSLEFSTGELFFGEGSRLTVL.

This clonotype has only a few counts. The gene calls are TRBV4-1 and TRBJ1-1; no definite D call. Trimming took 0 bases from V and 2 from J, leaving 7 bases between them. This CDR3 comprises 14 residues. Germline CDR1 is MGHRA and CDR2 is YSYEKL. The CDR3 spells CASSQEGRNTEAFF. The CDR3 region has the DNA TGCGCCAGCAGCCAAGAGGGTCGTAACACTGAAGCTTTCTTT.

This clonotype showed up many times. No DNA is shown, since the ends of the CDR3 on it are uncertain; the CDR3 is the one TCRdb lists. The rearrangement joins TRBV12-3 or TRBV12-4 to TRBJ2-7; the tabulated D call, TRBD2, remains unverified against the DNA. The CDR3 is 13 amino acids in total, end residues counted. The CDR3 loop reads CASSLGWGSGSYF.

This clonotype is a singleton in its sample. The gene calls are TRBV28 and TRBJ2-2; D is perhaps TRBD2 (6 bases). The CDR3 length is 14 residues. Deletions cut 6 bases from V and 6 bases from J, with 14 bases between. Germline V gene sequence: CDR1 MDHEN, CDR2 SYDVKM. The CDR3 DNA reads TGTGCCAGCAGAGTAGGCGGGATCTCCGGGGAGCTGTTTTTT. It codes for CASRVGGISGELFF.

This clonotype turned up a few times. The CDR3 nucleotides are TGTGCCAGCAGTGAACTTCCGCTAGCGAACGAGCAGTACTTC. Translated: CASSELPLANEQYF. The chain uses TRBV6-1 and TRBJ2-7; D perhaps matches TRBD2 (6 bases). V lost 2 bases, J lost 5 bases, and 13 bases lay in between. The CDR3 consists of 14 residues. Germline V gene lookup returns CDR1 MNHNS and CDR2 SASEGT.

This clonotype has only a few counts. This chain links TRBV20-1 with TRBJ2-1; 10 nucleotides agree with TRBD2. With V trimmed by 4 bases and J by 0 bases, 15 bases remained unmatched. The CDR3 runs to 19 residues. CDR1 and CDR2 (germline): DFQATT, SNEGSKA (reference sequence). In DNA form, the CDR3 reads TGCAGTGCTAACTCCCCCAGACTAGCGGGTTGGAGCTCCTACAATGAGCAGTTCTTC. It yields the protein CSANSPRLAGWSSYNEQFF.

This clonotype occurred many times. The chain links TRBV5-1 to TRBJ2-1; 12 bases match TRBD2. With 4 bases clipped from V and 1 base from J, the junction kept 18 bases outside the gene matches. This CDR3 spans 21 amino acids. Germline CDR1 and CDR2: SGHRS and YFSETQ. CDR3 in amino acids: CASSPVTSGRTELLSYNEQFF. In DNA, the CDR3 is TGCGCCAGCAGCCCGGTAACTAGCGGGAGGACTGAGCTTTTATCCTACAATGAGCAGTTCTTC. Looking up the rest from reference TRBV5-1 and TRBJ2-1 gives the full variable domain: KAGVTQTPRYLIKTRGQQVTLSCSPISGHRSVSWYQQTPGQGLQFLFEYFSETQRNKGNFPGRFSGRQFSNSRSEMNVSTLELGDSALYLCASSPVTSGRTELLSYNEQFFGPGTRLTVL.

This clonotype was seen at least ten times. This chain connects TRBV6-5 to TRBJ2-7; either TRBD1 or TRBD2 may supply D (5 bases each). Germline V lookup: CDR1 MNHEY, CDR2 SVGAGI. The CDR3 extends over 12 amino acids. The chain's CDR3 is CGELRGTYEQYF. For the CDR3, the DNA is TGTGGAGAGCTCCGGGGCACCTACGAGCAGTACTTC.

The V and J genes are TRBV10-3 and TRBJ2-3; D gene unclear. Germline-derived CDR1 and CDR2 are ENHRY and SYGVKD. The V end lost 0 bases, the J end lost 1 base, and 8 bases lay between the germline ends. The CDR3 is 15 amino acids. The CDR3 nucleotides read TGTGCCATCAGTGAGTCCCAAGGAGGCACAGATACGCAGTATTTT. Its protein is CAISESQGGTDTQYF.

The table lists this clonotype with a few counts. The chain joins TRBV7-2 to TRBJ2-7; possible D gene TRBD1, 5 bases. Germline loops: CDR1 SGHTA, CDR2 FQGNSA. CDR3 length equals 13 residues. Trimming left V 2 bases short and J 6 bases short, with 11 bases between. CDR3 in DNA: TGTGCCAGCAGCTTACCAGGGTTTAGCGAGCAGTACTTC. Translation: CASSLPGFSEQYF.

This sequence joins TRBV11-1 and TRBJ2-2; possible D gene TRBD2, 5 bases. CDR3 size: 18 residues. Germline V lookup: CDR1 SGHAT, CDR2 FQDESV (reference sequence). Trimming removed 5 bases from V and 5 bases from J, with 24 bases in between. The CDR3 DNA sequence: TGTGCCAGCAGCCGATACATGTTGACACGGGATGATACCGGGGAGCTGTTTTTT. It translates to CASSRYMLTRDDTGELFF.

This clonotype was recorded at least ten times. CDR3 DNA sequence: TGCGCCAGCAGCTTGACGGTACAAAGCGGAGCTTTCTTT. It yields the protein CASSLTVQSGAFF. This chain links TRBV5-1 with TRBJ1-1; D is undetermined. Germline V gene sequence: CDR1 SGHRS, CDR2 YFSETQ. The CDR3 spans 13 residues. The V end was cut by 1 base, the J end by 10 bases, with 14 bases between.

J is TRBJ2-3 and V is TRBV7-9; D gene unclear. Trimming took 1 base from V and 2 from J, leaving 13 bases between them. The CDR3 consists of 16 residues. The germline gives CDR1 SEHNR, CDR2 FQNEAQ (reference sequence). DNA of the CDR3: TGTGCCAGCAGCTTAGGAGGCAGCGCTACCACAGATACGCAGTATTTT. This gives the protein CASSLGGSATTDTQYF.

The V call is TRBV5-1, the J call TRBJ2-3; D remains ambiguous. The CDR3 sequence is 14 residues long. V dropped 1 base and J dropped 3 bases, with 9 bases sitting between them. CDR1 is SGHRS, CDR2 YFSETQ, per germline. The CDR3 nucleotides read TGCGCCAGCAGCTTGTGGCAGACGACAGATACGCAGTATTTT. This codes for CASSLWQTTDTQYF.